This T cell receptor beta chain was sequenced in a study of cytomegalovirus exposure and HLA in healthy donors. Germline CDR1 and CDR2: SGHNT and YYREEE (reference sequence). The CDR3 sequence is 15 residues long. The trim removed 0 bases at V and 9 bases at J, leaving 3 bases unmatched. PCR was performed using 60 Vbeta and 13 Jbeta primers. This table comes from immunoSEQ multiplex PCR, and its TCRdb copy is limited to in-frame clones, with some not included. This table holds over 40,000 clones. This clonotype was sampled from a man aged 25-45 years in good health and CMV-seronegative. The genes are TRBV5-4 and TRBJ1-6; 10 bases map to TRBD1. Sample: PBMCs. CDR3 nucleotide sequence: TGTGCCAGCAGCTTGGAAGGACAGGGGGTTTCACCCCTCCACTTT. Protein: CASSLEGQGVSPLHF.